This TCR beta chain was found in a study of blood T cell repertoires in COVID-19. This clone was counted at least ten times. As originally analysed: From reference gene primer amplification, estimates of nucleated cell counts were derived. The table came from immunoSEQ multiplex PCR; TCRdb's copy has only in-frame clones and leaves some out. V, J and clone size reflect that table, while D and trimming were determined from the DNA. The data hold about 230,000 clones, with 65% to 90% observed a single time. The V gene end was trimmed by 2 bases and the J gene end by 3 bases; junction bases not matched to a gene: 4. CDR3 length: 15 residues. Germline V lookup: CDR1 MNHEY, CDR2 SVGAGI.

The V and J genes are TRBV6-5 and TRBJ2-1, with 7 bases lining up with TRBD2. Sequenced input: peripheral blood. The sequence came from a woman between 45 and 65 years old with acute or convalescent COVID-19. CDR3 sequence: CASSYRGGGYNEQFF. In nucleotides, the CDR3 is TGTGCCAGCAGTTACCGCGGGGGAGGCTACAATGAGCAGTTCTTC.